This T cell receptor beta chain was observed in a study of shared clonotypes between healthy human individuals. About the research overall: Two women and three men aged 18 to 49 made up the donors.

Study-level points and caveats: About 5% was the fraction of naive CD4 clonotypes found shared across a few donors. Sample collection involved blood only; tissue repertoires are likely different.

Assay: immunoSEQ multiplex PCR; the TCRdb copy retains only in-frame clones and omits some. The table shows about 510,000 clones, with less than 96% occurring only once. About this clone itself: Its antigen is not identified.

Sequenced sample: naive CD4+ T cells sorted from blood. Subset reported: CD45RA+ positively selected. The sequence was collected from a woman aged 25 to 45 in good health.

The CDR3 loop reads CASSLLAGPGELFF. In nucleotides, the CDR3 is TGCGCCAGCAGCCTCCTGGCCGGGCCCGGGGAGCTGTTTTTT. The chain combines TRBV4-1 with TRBJ2-2; no firm D call. The CDR3 runs to 14 residues. Trimming took 4 bases from V and 6 from J, leaving 12 bases between them. Germline CDR1 reads MGHRA; CDR2 reads YSYEKL.